The clone carrying this T cell receptor beta chain is a singleton in its sample. J was trimmed by 2 bases and V by 2 bases; bases with no gene match: 3. CDR1 is SNHLY and CDR2 is FYNNEI in the germline V gene. CDR3 length: 15 residues. The data stem from a study of blood T cell repertoires in COVID-19. The authors' processing: Amplification from reference gene primers served as the basis for estimated nucleated cell counts. The method was immunoSEQ multiplex PCR; TCRdb's version includes in-frame clones alone and lacks a portion of them. That table furnishes V, J and clone size, whereas the DNA furnished D and trimming. The data contain approximately 210,000 clones, over 70% of them singletons.

The sample taken for sequencing was peripheral blood. This receptor was obtained from a woman in her forties or fifties with acute or convalescent COVID-19. The chain recombines TRBV2 with TRBJ2-7, with 10 bases lining up with TRBD2. CDR3 loop: CASSELAGEPYEQYF. DNA for the CDR3: TGTGCCAGCAGTGAACTAGCGGGAGAACCCTACGAGCAGTACTTC.